The rows below give T cell receptor beta chains drawn from one sample of a study of cytomegalovirus exposure and HLA in healthy donors. Clones were read by immunoSEQ multiplex PCR, and TCRdb kept only the in-frame ones, dropping some. Of some 130,000 clones listed, around 74% are singletons. Source material: PBMCs. These receptors came from a male donor in good health and CMV-seronegative. Both conserved end residues are part of each CDR3. D genes are given only for firm matches.

v_gene: TRBV5-1
d_gene: TRBD2
j_gene: TRBJ2-1
CDR3aa: CASSIEAGNYNEQFF

v_gene: TRBV6-5
d_gene: NA
j_gene: TRBJ1-5
CDR3aa: CASMRTGSNQPQHF

v_gene: TRBV15
d_gene: NA
j_gene: TRBJ2-2
CDR3aa: CATRMRVASSGELFF

v_gene: TRBV19
d_gene: NA
j_gene: TRBJ1-5
CDR3aa: CASSILNQPQHF

v_gene: TRBV19
d_gene: NA
j_gene: TRBJ2-5
CDR3aa: CASSIGTNGSETQYF

v_gene: TRBV5-1
d_gene: TRBD1
j_gene: TRBJ1-2
CDR3aa: CASSLGTGGSGYTF

v_gene: TRBV6-5
d_gene: NA
j_gene: TRBJ1-4
CDR3aa: CASSYDGATNEKLFF

v_gene: TRBV9
d_gene: NA
j_gene: TRBJ2-1
CDR3aa: CASSSSFDEQFF

v_gene: TRBV4-3
d_gene: NA
j_gene: TRBJ1-2
CDR3aa: CASSQSPLGGNGYTF

v_gene: TRBV23-1
d_gene: NA
j_gene: TRBJ1-5
CDR3aa: CASSQYAGASNQPQHF

v_gene: TRBV7-2
d_gene: NA
j_gene: TRBJ2-1
CDR3aa: CASSLSVSDNEQFF

v_gene: TRBV7-9
d_gene: TRBD1
j_gene: TRBJ2-3
CDR3aa: CSSSSTDREIDTQYF

v_gene: TRBV28
d_gene: TRBD2
j_gene: TRBJ2-7
CDR3aa: CASHSSGRSHEQYF

v_gene: TRBV4-3
d_gene: TRBD1
j_gene: TRBJ2-7
CDR3aa: CASSQDFRTGGSYEQYF

v_gene: TRBV28
d_gene: NA
j_gene: TRBJ1-2
CDR3aa: CASSLENYGYTF

v_gene: TRBV2
d_gene: TRBD1
j_gene: TRBJ2-3
CDR3aa: CASSPSRDRVPDTQYF

v_gene: TRBV9
d_gene: TRBD1
j_gene: TRBJ2-3
CDR3aa: CASSVGGQSTDTQYF

v_gene: TRBV5-1
d_gene: TRBD1
j_gene: TRBJ1-2
CDR3aa: CASSSQGTGPTYDGYTF

v_gene: TRBV4-3
d_gene: TRBD2
j_gene: TRBJ2-1
CDR3aa: CASRRASGSFNEQFF